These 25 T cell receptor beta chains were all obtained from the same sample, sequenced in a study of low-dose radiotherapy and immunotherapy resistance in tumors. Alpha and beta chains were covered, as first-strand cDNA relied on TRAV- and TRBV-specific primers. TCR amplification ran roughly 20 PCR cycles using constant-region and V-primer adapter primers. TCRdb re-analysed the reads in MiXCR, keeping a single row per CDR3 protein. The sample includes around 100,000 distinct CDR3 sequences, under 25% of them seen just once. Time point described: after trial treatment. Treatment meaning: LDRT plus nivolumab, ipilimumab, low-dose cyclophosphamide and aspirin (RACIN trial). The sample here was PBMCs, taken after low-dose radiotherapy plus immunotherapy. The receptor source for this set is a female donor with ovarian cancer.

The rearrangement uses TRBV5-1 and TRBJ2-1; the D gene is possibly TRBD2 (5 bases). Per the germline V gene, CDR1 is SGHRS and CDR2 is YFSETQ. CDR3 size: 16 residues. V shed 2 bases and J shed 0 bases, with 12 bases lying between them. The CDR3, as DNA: TGCGCCAGCAGCTTTGATGGGCGGGTCTCCTACAATGAGCAGTTCTTC. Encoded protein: CASSFDGRVSYNEQFF.

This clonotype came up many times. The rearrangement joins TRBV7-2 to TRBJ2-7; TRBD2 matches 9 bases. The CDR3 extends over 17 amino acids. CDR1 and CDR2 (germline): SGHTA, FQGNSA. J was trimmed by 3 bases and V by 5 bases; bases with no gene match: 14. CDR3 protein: CASSRQGAGTSFYEQYF. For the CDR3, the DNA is TGTGCCAGCAGCCGCCAAGGGGCCGGGACTAGCTTCTACGAGCAGTACTTC. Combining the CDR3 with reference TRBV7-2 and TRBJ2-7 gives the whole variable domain GAGVSQSPSNKVTEKGKDVELRCDPISGHTALYWYRQSLGQGLEFLIYFQGNSAPDKSGLPSDRFSAERTGGSVSTLTIQRTQQEDSAVYLCASSRQGAGTSFYEQYFGPGTRLTVT.

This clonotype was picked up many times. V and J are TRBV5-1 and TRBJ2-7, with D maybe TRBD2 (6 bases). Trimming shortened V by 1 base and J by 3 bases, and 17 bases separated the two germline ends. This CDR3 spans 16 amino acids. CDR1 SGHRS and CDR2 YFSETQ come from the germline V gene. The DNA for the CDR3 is TGCGCCAGCAGCTTGACTAGCCCCGCGAGCAACTACGAGCAGTACTTC. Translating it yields CASSLTSPASNYEQYF. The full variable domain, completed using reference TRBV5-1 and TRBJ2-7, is KAGVTQTPRYLIKTRGQQVTLSCSPISGHRSVSWYQQTPGQGLQFLFEYFSETQRNKGNFPGRFSGRQFSNSRSEMNVSTLELGDSALYLCASSLTSPASNYEQYFGPGTRLTVT.

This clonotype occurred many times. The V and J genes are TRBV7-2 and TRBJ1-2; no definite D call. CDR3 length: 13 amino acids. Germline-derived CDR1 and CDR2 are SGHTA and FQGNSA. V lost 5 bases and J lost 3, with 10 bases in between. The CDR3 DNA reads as TGTGCCAGCAGCCCAGGAACAGACTATGGCTACACCTTC. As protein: CASSPGTDYGYTF.

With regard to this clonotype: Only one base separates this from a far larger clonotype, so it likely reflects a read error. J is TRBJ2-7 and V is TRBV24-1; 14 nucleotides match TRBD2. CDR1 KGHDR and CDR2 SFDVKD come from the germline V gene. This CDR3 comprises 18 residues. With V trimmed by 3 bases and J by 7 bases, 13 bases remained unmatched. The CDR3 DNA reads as TGTGCCACCAGTGATCGTGGGACTAGCGGGAGTTGGATTGGTGAGCAGTACTTC. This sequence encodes CATSDRGTSGSWIGEQYF.

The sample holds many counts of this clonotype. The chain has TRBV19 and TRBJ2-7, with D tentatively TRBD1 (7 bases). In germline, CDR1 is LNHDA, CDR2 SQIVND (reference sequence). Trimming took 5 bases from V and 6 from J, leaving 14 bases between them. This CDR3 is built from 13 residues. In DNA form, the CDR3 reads TGTGCCAGTAGTGGAGGGGGCTATCGCGAGCAGTACTTC. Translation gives CASSGGGYREQYF.

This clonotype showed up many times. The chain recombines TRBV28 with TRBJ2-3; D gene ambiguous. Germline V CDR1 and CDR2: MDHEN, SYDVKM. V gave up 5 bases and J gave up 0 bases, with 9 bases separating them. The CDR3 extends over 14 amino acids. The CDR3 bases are TGTGCCAGCAGTGCGGACGGAAGCACAGATACGCAGTATTTT. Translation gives CASSADGSTDTQYF. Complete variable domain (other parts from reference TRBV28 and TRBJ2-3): DVKVTQSSRYLVKRTGEKVFLECVQDMDHENMFWYRQDPGLGLRLIYFSYDVKMKEKGDIPEGYSVSREKKERFSLILESASTNQTSMYLCASSADGSTDTQYFGPGTRLTVL.

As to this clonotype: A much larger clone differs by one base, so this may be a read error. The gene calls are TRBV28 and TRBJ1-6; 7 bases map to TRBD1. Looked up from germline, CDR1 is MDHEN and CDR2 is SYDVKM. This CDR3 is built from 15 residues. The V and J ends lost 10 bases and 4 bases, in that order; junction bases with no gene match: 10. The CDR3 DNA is TGTGCCAACAGCCTCCAACAGGGGTATAATTCACCCCTCCACTTT. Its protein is CANSLQQGYNSPLHF.

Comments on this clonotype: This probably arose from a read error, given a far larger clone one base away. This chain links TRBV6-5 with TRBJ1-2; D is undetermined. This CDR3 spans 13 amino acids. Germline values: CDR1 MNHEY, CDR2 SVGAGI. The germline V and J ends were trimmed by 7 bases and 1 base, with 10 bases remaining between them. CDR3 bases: TGTGCCAGCACCTCCAGAGTTAACTATGGCTACACCTTC. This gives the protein CASTSRVNYGYTF.

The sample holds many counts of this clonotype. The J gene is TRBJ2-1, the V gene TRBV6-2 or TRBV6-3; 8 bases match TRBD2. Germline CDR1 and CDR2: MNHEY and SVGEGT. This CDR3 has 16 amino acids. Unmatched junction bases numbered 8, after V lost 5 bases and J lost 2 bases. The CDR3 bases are TGTGCCAGCAGTGAAGTTAGCGGGAACCCCTACAATGAGCAGTTCTTC. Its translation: CASSEVSGNPYNEQFF.

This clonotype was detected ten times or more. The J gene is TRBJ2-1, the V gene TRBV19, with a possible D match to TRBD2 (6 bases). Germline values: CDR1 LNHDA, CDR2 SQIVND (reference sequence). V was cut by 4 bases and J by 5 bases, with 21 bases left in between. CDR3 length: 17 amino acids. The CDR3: CASSNRGGGVTDNEQFF. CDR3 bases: TGTGCCAGTAGTAATCGGGGTGGAGGGGTCACGGACAATGAGCAGTTCTTC.

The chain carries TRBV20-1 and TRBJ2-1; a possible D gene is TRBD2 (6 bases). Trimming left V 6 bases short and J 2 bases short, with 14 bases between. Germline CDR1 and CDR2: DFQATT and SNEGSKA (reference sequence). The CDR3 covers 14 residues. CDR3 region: CSAPTQRAYNEQFF. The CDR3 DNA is TGCAGTGCCCCGACCCAGCGGGCCTACAATGAGCAGTTCTTC.

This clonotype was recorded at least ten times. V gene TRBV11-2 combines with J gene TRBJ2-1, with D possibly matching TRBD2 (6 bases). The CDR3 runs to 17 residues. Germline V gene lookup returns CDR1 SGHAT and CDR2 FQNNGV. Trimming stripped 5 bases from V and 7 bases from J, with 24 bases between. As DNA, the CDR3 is TGTGCCAGCAGCCCCCGACCCGTTGCCCCCGCGGGGAATGAGCAGTTCTTC. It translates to CASSPRPVAPAGNEQFF.

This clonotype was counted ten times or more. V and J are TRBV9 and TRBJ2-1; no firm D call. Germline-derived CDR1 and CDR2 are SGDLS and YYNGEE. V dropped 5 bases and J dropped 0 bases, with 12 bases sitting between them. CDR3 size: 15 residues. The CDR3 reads CASRGPSGSYNEQFF. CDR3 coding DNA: TGTGCCAGCAGGGGTCCTTCGGGCTCCTACAATGAGCAGTTCTTC.

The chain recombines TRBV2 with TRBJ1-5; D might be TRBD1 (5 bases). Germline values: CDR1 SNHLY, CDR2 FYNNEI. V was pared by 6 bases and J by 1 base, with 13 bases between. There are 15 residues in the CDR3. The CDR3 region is CASSADQGSNQPQHF. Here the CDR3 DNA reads TGTGCCAGCAGCGCCGATCAGGGAAGCAATCAGCCCCAGCATTTT.

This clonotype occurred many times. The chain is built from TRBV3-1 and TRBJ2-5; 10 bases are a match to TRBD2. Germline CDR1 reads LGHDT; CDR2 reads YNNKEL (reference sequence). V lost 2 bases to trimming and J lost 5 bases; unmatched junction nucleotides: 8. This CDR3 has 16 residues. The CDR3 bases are TGTGCCAGCAGCCAAACGAGCGGGAGGGCCGGTGAGACCCAGTACTTC. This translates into CASSQTSGRAGETQYF.

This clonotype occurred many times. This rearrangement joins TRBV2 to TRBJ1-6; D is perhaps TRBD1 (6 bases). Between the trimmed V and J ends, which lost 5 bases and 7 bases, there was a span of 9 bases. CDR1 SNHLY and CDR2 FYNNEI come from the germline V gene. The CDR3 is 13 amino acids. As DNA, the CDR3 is TGTGCCAGCAGTAAAGACAGGAATTCACCCCTCCACTTT. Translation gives CASSKDRNSPLHF. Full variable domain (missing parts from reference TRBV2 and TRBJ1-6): EPEVTQTPSHQVTQMGQEVILRCVPISNHLYFYWYRQILGQKVEFLVSFYNNEISEKSEIFDDQFSVERPDGSNFTLKIRSTKLEDSAMYFCASSKDRNSPLHFGNGTRLTVT.

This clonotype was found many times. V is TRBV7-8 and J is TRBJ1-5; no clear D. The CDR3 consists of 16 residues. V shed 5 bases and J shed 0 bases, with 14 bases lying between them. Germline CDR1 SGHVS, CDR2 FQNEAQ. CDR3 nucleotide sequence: TGTGCCAGCAGCCCTAGGACGGCAGATAGCAATCAGCCCCAGCATTTT. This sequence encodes CASSPRTADSNQPQHF.

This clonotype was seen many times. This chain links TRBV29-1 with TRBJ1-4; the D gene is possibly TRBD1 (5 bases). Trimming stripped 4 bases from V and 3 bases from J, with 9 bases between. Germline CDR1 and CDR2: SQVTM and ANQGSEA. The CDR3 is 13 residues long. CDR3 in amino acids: CSVGDGSNEKLFF. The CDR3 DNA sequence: TGCAGCGTTGGGGACGGTTCTAATGAAAAACTGTTTTTT. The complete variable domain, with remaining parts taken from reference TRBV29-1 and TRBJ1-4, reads SAVISQKPSRDICQRGTSLTIQCQVDSQVTMMFWYRQQPGQSLTLIATANQGSEATYESGFVIDKFPISRPNLTFSTLTVSNMSPEDSSIYLCSVGDGSNEKLFFGSGTQLSVL.

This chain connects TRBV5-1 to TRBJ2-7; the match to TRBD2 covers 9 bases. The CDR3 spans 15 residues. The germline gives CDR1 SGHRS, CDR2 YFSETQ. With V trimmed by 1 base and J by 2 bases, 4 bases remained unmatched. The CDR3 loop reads CASSLLLAGTYEQYF. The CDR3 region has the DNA TGCGCCAGCAGCTTGCTCCTAGCGGGGACCTACGAGCAGTACTTC.

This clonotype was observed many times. CDR3 amino acids: CASSGGQGGELFF. DNA for the CDR3: TGTGCCAGCAGTGGGGGACAGGGCGGGGAGCTGTTTTTT. V gene TRBV6-2 or TRBV6-3 combines with J gene TRBJ2-2; 9 nucleotides agree with TRBD1. Germline V lookup: CDR1 MNHEY, CDR2 SVGEGT. The CDR3 covers 13 residues. After removal of 5 bases from V and 7 bases from J, the junction contained 2 bases not matched to a gene.

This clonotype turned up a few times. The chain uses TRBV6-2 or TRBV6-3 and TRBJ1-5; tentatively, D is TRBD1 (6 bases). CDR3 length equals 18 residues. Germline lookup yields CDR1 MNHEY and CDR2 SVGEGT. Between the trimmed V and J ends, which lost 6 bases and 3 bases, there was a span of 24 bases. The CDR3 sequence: CASSTKLYRVGDNQPQHF. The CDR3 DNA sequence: TGTGCCAGCAGCACGAAACTTTACAGGGTAGGGGACAATCAGCCCCAGCATTTT.

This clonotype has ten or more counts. CDR3 in amino acids: CASFSRLEDTQYF. DNA of the CDR3: TGTGCCAGCTTTTCGAGGTTGGAAGATACGCAGTATTTT. The chain links TRBV2 to TRBJ2-3; unclear D gene. The CDR3 extends over 13 amino acids. Trimming removed 8 bases at V and 5 bases at J, with 14 bases between. Germline V gene data show CDR1 as SNHLY and CDR2 as FYNNEI.

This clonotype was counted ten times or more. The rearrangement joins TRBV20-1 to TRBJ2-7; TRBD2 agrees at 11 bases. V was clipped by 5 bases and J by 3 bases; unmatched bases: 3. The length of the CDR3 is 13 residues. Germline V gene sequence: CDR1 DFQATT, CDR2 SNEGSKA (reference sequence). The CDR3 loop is CSAGLAGIYEQYF. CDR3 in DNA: TGCAGTGCTGGACTAGCGGGCATCTACGAGCAGTACTTC.

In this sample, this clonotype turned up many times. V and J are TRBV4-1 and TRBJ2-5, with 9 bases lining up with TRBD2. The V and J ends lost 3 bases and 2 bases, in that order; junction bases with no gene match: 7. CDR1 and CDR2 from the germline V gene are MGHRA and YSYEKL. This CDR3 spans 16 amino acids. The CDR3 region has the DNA TGCGCCAGCAGCCAGTCGGTAGCGGGGGCTCAAGAGACCCAGTACTTC. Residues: CASSQSVAGAQETQYF.